This TCR beta chain comes out of a study of blood T cell repertoires in COVID-19. Looking at the study overall: From the United States, Italy and Spain came samples of acute and convalescent COVID-19. Sample material is recorded as cDNA or gDNA derived from T cells, B-cell-depleted T cells, or PBMCs.

Data came from immunoSEQ multiplex PCR; TCRdb stores just in-frame clones and leaves some out. The sample records more than 100,000 clones, about four fifths being singletons. The clonotype was recovered from a man in his sixties with acute or convalescent COVID-19. Sequencing input: peripheral blood.

The CDR3 region is CASNGQGQVGGYTF. CDR3 DNA: TGTGCCAGCAACGGACAGGGGCAGGTTGGGGGCTACACCTTC. V gene TRBV6-5 combines with J gene TRBJ1-2, with 9 positions matching TRBD1. Losses at the gene ends were 7 bases for V and 8 bases for J; bases not matched to a gene: 11. The germline V gene has CDR1 MNHEY and CDR2 SVGAGI. CDR3 length: 14 residues.